This TCR beta chain was identified during a study of a mutant IDH1 vaccine in newly diagnosed glioma. Time point defined: week 47, end of study. In the vaccine, a single dose held 300 ug of the mutant IDH1 20-mer peptide, along with topical imiquimod. Germline CDR1 is KGHSH and CDR2 is LQKENI. There are 16 residues in the CDR3. V was clipped by 1 base and J by 1 base, with 13 bases between them. TCRdb's table, derived via immunoSEQ multiplex PCR, lists solely in-frame clones and lacks some. The sample lists approximately 60,000 clones; around 86% were seen once. Notes on this clone: Its target is unknown.

The sequence came from a young man with glioma. Sequences were derived from PBMCs, sampled from a glioma patient whose treatment included an IDH1 peptide vaccine. The rearrangement joins TRBV18 to TRBJ1-1; D is unresolved. CDR3 protein: CASSPQAGWANTEAFF. The DNA of the CDR3 is TGTGCCAGCTCACCACAGGCAGGTTGGGCGAACACTGAAGCTTTCTTT. Using reference TRBV18 and TRBJ1-1 for the parts outside the CDR3, the full variable domain is NAGVMQNPRHLVRRRGQEARLRCSPMKGHSHVYWYRQLPEEGLKFMVYLQKENIIDESGMPKERFSAEFPKEGPSILRIQQVVRGDSAAYFCASSPQAGWANTEAFFGQGTRLTVV.